These 28 T cell receptor beta chains came from one sample sequenced in a study of circulating and synovial CD4+ cells in juvenile arthritis. This table comes from immunoSEQ multiplex PCR, and its TCRdb copy is limited to in-frame clones, with some not included. The repertoire holds over 30,000 clones, with roughly 94% as singletons. The source material was CD4+ T cells from blood. These receptor sequences come from a human donor with juvenile idiopathic arthritis.

The chain uses TRBV10-3 and TRBJ1-5; D ambiguous. Germline CDR1 reads ENHRY; CDR2 reads SYGVKD. Deletions cut 2 bases from V and 0 bases from J, with 8 bases between. The CDR3 runs 15 residues. CDR3 amino acids: CAISEVAFSNQPQHF. The CDR3 DNA reads as TGTGCCATCAGTGAGGTAGCTTTTAGCAATCAGCCCCAGCATTTT.

The rearrangement links TRBV9 to TRBJ2-1; 8 nucleotides line up with TRBD2. Germline loops: CDR1 SGDLS, CDR2 YYNGEE. The trim removed 0 bases at V and 5 bases at J, leaving 7 bases unmatched. The CDR3 length is 16 residues. CDR3 sequence reads: CASSVAFAGGHNEQFF. The DNA of the CDR3 is TGTGCCAGCAGCGTAGCGTTCGCGGGGGGTCACAATGAGCAGTTCTTC. The full variable domain, completed using reference TRBV9 and TRBJ2-1, is DSGVTQTPKHLITATGQRVTLRCSPRSGDLSVYWYQQSLDQGLQFLIQYYNGEERAKGNILERFSAQQFPDLHSELNLSSLELGDSALYFCASSVAFAGGHNEQFFGPGTRLTVL.

The genes are TRBV21-1 and TRBJ1-4; no check of the table's D call, TRBD1, against the DNA was made. TRBV21-1 is an annotated pseudogene. The CDR3 contains 16 residues. The CDR3 DNA is TGTGCCAGCAGCAAATTAGGAGCCAGGGGGCCAGAAAAACTGTTTTTT. This sequence encodes CASSKLGARGPEKLFF.

This rearrangement joins TRBV9 to TRBJ2-7; TRBD1 might be the D (6 bases). This CDR3 contains 12 residues. V was cut by 3 bases and J by 5 bases, with 9 bases left in between. Germline assignment: CDR1 SGDLS and CDR2 YYNGEE. The CDR3 here is CASSGRDNEQYF. For the CDR3, the DNA is TGTGCCAGCAGCGGCCGGGACAACGAGCAGTACTTC.

The chain links TRBV15 to TRBJ2-7; TRBD2 might be the D (5 bases). From germline, CDR1 is LNHNV and CDR2 YYDKDF (reference sequence). This CDR3 contains 14 residues. V lost 0 bases, J lost 2 bases, and 8 bases lay in between. CDR3 sequence: CATSRDIGTYEQYF. CDR3 bases: TGTGCCACCAGCAGAGATATCGGGACCTACGAGCAGTACTTC. The whole variable domain, remainder taken from reference TRBV15 and TRBJ2-7, is DAMVIQNPRYQVTQFGKPVTLSCSQTLNHNVMYWYQQKSSQAPKLLFHYYDKDFNNEADTPDNFQSRRPNTSFCFLDIRSPGLGDTAMYLCATSRDIGTYEQYFGPGTRLTVT.

The J gene is TRBJ1-1, the V gene TRBV11-3; D call uncertain. V was trimmed by 1 base and J by 6 bases, leaving 9 bases between them. The CDR3 loop spans 13 amino acids. From germline, CDR1 is SGHNT and CDR2 YENEEA. CDR3 region: CASSLAGSPEAFF. The DNA for the CDR3 is TGTGCCAGCAGCTTAGCCGGGAGCCCTGAAGCTTTCTTT.

CDR3: CASSVQPSGDVGDTQYF. CDR3 in DNA: TGTGCCAGCAGCGTCCAACCGAGCGGGGATGTCGGCGATACGCAGTATTTT. V and J are TRBV9 and TRBJ2-3; TRBD2 agrees at 7 bases. In germline, CDR1 is SGDLS, CDR2 YYNGEE. This CDR3 has 17 residues. The V gene end was trimmed by 2 bases and the J gene end by 6 bases; junction bases not matched to a gene: 15.

This clone showed up just once. V and J are TRBV30 and TRBJ2-2; 8 bases agree with TRBD1. The germline V gene encodes CDR1 GTSNPN and CDR2 SVGIG (reference sequence). V trimming: 2 bases; J trimming: 5 bases; junction bases outside the gene matches: 7. The CDR3 consists of 15 residues. The CDR3 sequence is CAWSTQGARTGELFF. The CDR3 nucleotides are TGTGCCTGGAGTACTCAGGGGGCGCGTACCGGGGAGCTGTTTTTT.

CDR3 nucleotide sequence: TGTGCCAGCAGTGAACCCGACAGGGTTTTCTACGAGCAGTACTTC. It codes for CASSEPDRVFYEQYF. The chain couples TRBV6-1 to TRBJ2-7, with 7 positions matching TRBD1. The CDR3 sequence is 15 residues long. Germline V gene data show CDR1 as MNHNS and CDR2 as SASEGT. V trimming: 2 bases; J trimming: 3 bases; junction bases outside the gene matches: 7.

The genes are TRBV6-1 and TRBJ2-5, with D possibly TRBD2 on 6 matching bases. The CDR3 has 15 residues. The germline V gene encodes CDR1 MNHNS and CDR2 SASEGT. Trimming cost V 9 bases and J 3 bases, with 20 bases left between them. The CDR3: CASGGGGVRKETQYF. As DNA, the CDR3 is TGTGCCAGTGGGGGTGGAGGGGTCCGCAAAGAGACCCAGTACTTC.

The chain employs TRBV5-1 and TRBJ2-2; maybe TRBD2 (6 bases). CDR3 size: 15 residues. Germline V gene data show CDR1 as SGHRS and CDR2 as YFSETQ. V lost 4 bases, J lost 0 bases, and 10 bases lay in between. The DNA for the CDR3 is TGCGCCAGCAGCGAGGGACTCCCGAACACCGGGGAGCTGTTTTTT. It yields the protein CASSEGLPNTGELFF.

The CDR3 loop is CSGGRGETQYF. The DNA of the CDR3 is TGCAGTGGGGGCAGGGGAGAGACCCAGTACTTC. The J gene is TRBJ2-5, the V gene TRBV20-1; a weak D match, TRBD1 (6 bases). Germline CDR1 reads DFQATT; CDR2 reads SNEGSKA (reference sequence). The CDR3 is 11 amino acids. Trimming pared 7 bases from V and 4 bases from J, leaving 10 bases between.

The genes are TRBV2 and TRBJ1-1, with D possibly TRBD1 on 5 matching bases. CDR1 SNHLY and CDR2 FYNNEI come from the germline V gene. The CDR3 has 13 amino acids. V was pared by 8 bases and J by 1 base, with 11 bases between. The CDR3 DNA follows: TGTGCCAGCGGGAAGGGGCCGAACACTGAAGCTTTCTTT. Translation: CASGKGPNTEAFF.

The V and J genes are TRBV11-2 and TRBJ2-1, with 7 bases aligning to TRBD2. This CDR3 has 13 amino acids. The junction had 6 bases not matched to a gene; V was cut back by 1 base and J by 12 bases. Germline CDR1 reads SGHAT; CDR2 reads FQNNGV. The CDR3, as DNA: TGTGCCAGCAGCTTAGCTCGACTAGCTCGGCAGTTCTTC. The encoded protein is CASSLARLARQFF.

This rearrangement joins TRBV18 to TRBJ1-2, with 7 bases identical to TRBD1. The CDR3 has 14 amino acids. Germline lookup yields CDR1 KGHSH and CDR2 LQKENI. J was trimmed by 7 bases and V by 3 bases; bases with no gene match: 8. CDR3 sequence (DNA): TGTGCCAGCTCACCGGCGGGACAGCTTTCTGGCTACACCTTC. Amino acids: CASSPAGQLSGYTF.

The chain links TRBV28 to TRBJ2-7; the match to TRBD2 covers 7 bases. Per the germline V gene, CDR1 is MDHEN and CDR2 is SYDVKM. V lost 5 bases to trimming and J lost 6 bases; unmatched junction nucleotides: 7. The CDR3 totals 13 residues. This chain's CDR3 is CASSPPGRGEQYF. DNA of the CDR3: TGTGCCAGCAGTCCCCCAGGGAGGGGCGAGCAGTACTTC.

As concerns this clone: It is likely a read error, because the conserved phenylalanine at the end of the CDR3 is missing. The limits of the CDR3 on the DNA are not certain, so only TCRdb's listed CDR3 is given. The chain joins TRBV18 to TRBJ1-2. Inclusive of both ends, the CDR3 amounts to 13 amino acids. From germline, CDR1 is KGHSH and CDR2 LQKENI. This CDR3 is CASSPAQGTSHHL.

V and J are TRBV4-1 and TRBJ2-3; no reliable D call. V was clipped by 2 bases and J by 0 bases, with 6 bases between them. Germline CDR1 reads MGHRA; CDR2 reads YSYEKL. This CDR3 is built from 14 residues. The CDR3 protein is CASSQTVSTDTQYF. CDR3 DNA sequence: TGCGCCAGCAGCCAAACAGTCAGCACAGATACGCAGTATTTT.

The chain couples TRBV4-3 to TRBJ2-3, with 9 nucleotides matching TRBD1. Per germline, CDR1 LGHNA and CDR2 YSLEER. This CDR3 has 18 amino acids. V dropped 0 bases and J dropped 4; count of bases not matched to a gene: 11. The CDR3 sequence is CASSQDSFGTGFPDTQYF. As DNA, the CDR3 is TGCGCCAGCAGCCAAGATAGTTTCGGGACAGGGTTTCCAGATACGCAGTATTTT.

The gene calls are TRBV27 and TRBJ1-3; D perhaps matches TRBD1 (5 bases). CDR3 size: 14 residues. The V end was cut by 9 bases, the J end by 5 bases, with 17 bases between. The germline V gene encodes CDR1 MNHEY and CDR2 SMNVEV (reference sequence). Here the CDR3 DNA reads TGTGCCAGTCGTTCGGGGGGATCGAGAAACACCATATATTTT. It is translated as CASRSGGSRNTIYF.

V gene TRBV10-3 combines with J gene TRBJ2-3; 7 bases fit TRBD1. Germline CDR1 is ENHRY and CDR2 is SYGVKD. The CDR3 totals 16 residues. With 4 bases clipped from V and 3 bases from J, the junction kept 10 bases outside the gene matches. The CDR3 loop reads CAISGGLTGETDTQYF. The CDR3 nucleotides are TGTGCCATCAGTGGTGGCCTTACAGGGGAAACAGATACGCAGTATTTT.

The chain has TRBV5-4 and TRBJ2-7; 13 bases agree with TRBD2. The trim removed 3 bases at V and 2 bases at J, leaving 5 bases unmatched. Germline CDR1 and CDR2: SGHNT and YYREEE (reference sequence). This CDR3 has 16 amino acids. DNA of the CDR3: TGTGCCAGCAGCTCAGGACTAGCGGGGGTTACCTACGAGCAGTACTTC. Its protein product is CASSSGLAGVTYEQYF.

The CDR3: CASSSPVGGSYGYTF. The CDR3 DNA is TGTGCCAGTAGTTCCCCGGTGGGGGGGAGCTATGGCTACACCTTC. The chain is built from TRBV19 and TRBJ1-2; a weak D match, TRBD1 (5 bases). Looked up from germline, CDR1 is LNHDA and CDR2 is SQIVND (reference sequence). The CDR3 totals 15 residues. Trimming cost V 5 bases and J 4 bases, with 17 bases left between them.

The CDR3 here is CASSQEKQTGELFF. CDR3 nucleotide sequence: TGCGCCAGCAGCCAAGAAAAACAGACCGGGGAGCTGTTTTTT. The V call is TRBV4-3, the J call TRBJ2-2, with D unresolved. The CDR3 loop spans 14 amino acids. Germline V lookup: CDR1 LGHNA, CDR2 YSLEER. Trimming removed 0 bases at V and 5 bases at J, with 7 bases between.

This CDR3 reads CASSEGVLVSPEQFF. CDR3 nucleotide sequence: TGTGCCAGTAGTGAGGGGGTACTAGTTTCGCCCGAGCAGTTCTTC. The chain joins TRBV19 to TRBJ2-1; maybe TRBD1 (6 bases). The CDR3 loop spans 15 amino acids. V was shortened by 5 bases and J by 10 bases, with 21 bases between the two germline ends. The germline gives CDR1 LNHDA, CDR2 SQIVND (reference sequence).

This chain links TRBV7-2 with TRBJ2-5, with 13 bases fitting TRBD2. The CDR3 loop spans 19 amino acids. In germline, CDR1 is SGHTA, CDR2 FQGNSA. V shed 1 base and J 4 bases; nucleotides not matched to a gene: 12. Written as DNA, the CDR3 is TGTGCCAGCAGCTTAGTCGGACTAGCGGGGGCTTCGGAGGCAGAGACCCAGTACTTC. Translation: CASSLVGLAGASEAETQYF.

The chain combines TRBV7-2 with TRBJ2-5; weak D call: TRBD1 (5 bases). Germline assignment: CDR1 SGHTA and CDR2 FQGNSA. V gave up 3 bases and J gave up 2 bases, with 16 bases separating them. The length of the CDR3 is 16 residues. In DNA form, the CDR3 reads TGTGCCAGCAGCTTCCGGACACGGTCCAATCAAGAGACCCAGTACTTC. Its translation: CASSFRTRSNQETQYF.

This chain uses TRBV11-2 with TRBJ1-6; maybe TRBD1 (6 bases). The CDR3 loop spans 19 amino acids. Trimming cost V 2 bases and J 7 bases, with 24 bases left between them. The V gene's germline CDR1 is SGHAT and CDR2 FQNNGV. CDR3 in DNA: TGTGCCAGCAGCTTACGATCATGGATGGGGGGGCCGGGGAATTCACCCCTCCACTTT. This sequence encodes CASSLRSWMGGPGNSPLHF. Based on the CDR3 plus reference TRBV11-2 and TRBJ1-6, the full variable domain is EAGVAQSPRYKIIEKRQSVAFWCNPISGHATLYWYQQILGQGPKLLIQFQNNGVVDDSQLPKDRFSAERLKGVDSTLKIQPAKLEDSAVYLCASSLRSWMGGPGNSPLHFGNGTRLTVT.